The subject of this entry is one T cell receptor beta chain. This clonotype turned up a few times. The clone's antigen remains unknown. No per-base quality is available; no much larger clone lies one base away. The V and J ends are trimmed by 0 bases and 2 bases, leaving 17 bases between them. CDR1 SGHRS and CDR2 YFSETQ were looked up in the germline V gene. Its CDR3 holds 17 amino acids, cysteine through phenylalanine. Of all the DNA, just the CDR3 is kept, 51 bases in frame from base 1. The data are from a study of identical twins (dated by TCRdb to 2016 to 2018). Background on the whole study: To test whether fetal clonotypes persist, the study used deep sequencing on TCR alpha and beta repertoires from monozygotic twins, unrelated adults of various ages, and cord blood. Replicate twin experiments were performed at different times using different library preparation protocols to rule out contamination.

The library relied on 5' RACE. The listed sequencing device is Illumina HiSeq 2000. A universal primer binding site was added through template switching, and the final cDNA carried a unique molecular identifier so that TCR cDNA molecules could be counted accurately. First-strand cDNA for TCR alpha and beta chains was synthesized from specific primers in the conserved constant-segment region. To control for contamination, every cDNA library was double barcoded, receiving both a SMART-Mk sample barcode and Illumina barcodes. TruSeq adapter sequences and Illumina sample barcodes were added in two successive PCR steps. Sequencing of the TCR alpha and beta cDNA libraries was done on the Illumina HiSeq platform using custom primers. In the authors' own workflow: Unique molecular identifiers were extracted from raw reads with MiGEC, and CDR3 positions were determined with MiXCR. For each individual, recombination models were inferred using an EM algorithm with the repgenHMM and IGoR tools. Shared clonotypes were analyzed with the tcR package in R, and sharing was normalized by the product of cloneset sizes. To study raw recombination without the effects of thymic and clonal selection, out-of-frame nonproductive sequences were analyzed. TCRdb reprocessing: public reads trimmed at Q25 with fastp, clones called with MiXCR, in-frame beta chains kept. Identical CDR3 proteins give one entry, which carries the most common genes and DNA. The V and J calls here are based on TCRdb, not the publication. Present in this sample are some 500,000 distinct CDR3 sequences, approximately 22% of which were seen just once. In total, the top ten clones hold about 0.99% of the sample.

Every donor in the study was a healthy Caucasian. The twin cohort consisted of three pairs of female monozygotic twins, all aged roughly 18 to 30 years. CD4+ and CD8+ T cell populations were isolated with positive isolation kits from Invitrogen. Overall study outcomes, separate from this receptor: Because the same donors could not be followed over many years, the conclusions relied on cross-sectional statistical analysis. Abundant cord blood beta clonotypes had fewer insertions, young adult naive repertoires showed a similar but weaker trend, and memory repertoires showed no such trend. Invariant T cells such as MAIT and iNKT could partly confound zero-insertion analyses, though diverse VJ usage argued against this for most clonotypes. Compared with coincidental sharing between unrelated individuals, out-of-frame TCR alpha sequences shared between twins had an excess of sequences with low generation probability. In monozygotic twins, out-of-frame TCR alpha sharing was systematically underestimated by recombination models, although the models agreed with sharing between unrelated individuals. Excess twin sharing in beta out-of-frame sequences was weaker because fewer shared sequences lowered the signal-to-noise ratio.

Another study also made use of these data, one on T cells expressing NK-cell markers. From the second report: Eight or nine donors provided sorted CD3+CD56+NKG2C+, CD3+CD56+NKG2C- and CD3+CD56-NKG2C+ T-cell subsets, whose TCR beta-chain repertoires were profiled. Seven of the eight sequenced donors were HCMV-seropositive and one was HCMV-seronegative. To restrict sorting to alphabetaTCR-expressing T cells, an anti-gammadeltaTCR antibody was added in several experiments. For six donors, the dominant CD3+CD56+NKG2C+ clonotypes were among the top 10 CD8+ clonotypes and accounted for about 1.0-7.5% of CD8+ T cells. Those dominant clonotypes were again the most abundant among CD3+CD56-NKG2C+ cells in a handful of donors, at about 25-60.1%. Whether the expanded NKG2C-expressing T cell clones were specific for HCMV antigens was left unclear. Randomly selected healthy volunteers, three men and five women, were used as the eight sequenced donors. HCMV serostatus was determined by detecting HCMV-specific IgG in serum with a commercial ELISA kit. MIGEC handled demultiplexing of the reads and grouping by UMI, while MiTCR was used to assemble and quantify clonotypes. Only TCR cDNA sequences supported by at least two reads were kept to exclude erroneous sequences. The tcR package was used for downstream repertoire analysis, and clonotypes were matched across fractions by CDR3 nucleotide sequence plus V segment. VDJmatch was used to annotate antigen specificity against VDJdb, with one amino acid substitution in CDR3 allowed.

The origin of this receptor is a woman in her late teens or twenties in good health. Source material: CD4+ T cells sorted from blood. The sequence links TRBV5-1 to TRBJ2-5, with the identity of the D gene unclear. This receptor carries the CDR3 CASSLDGGRPAQETQYF. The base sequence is TGCGCCAGCAGCTTGGATGGCGGCAGGCCAGCACAAGAGACCCAGTACTTC.